The next 24 T cell receptor beta chains were all read from a single sample in a study of T cells after yellow fever vaccination. TCRdb passed the 5' RACE reads through MiXCR, listing each CDR3 protein once. The table lists hundreds of thousands of distinct CDR3 sequences, roughly 12% of them singletons. This sample comprised PBMCs, obtained on the day of the yellow fever booster vaccination. The receptor source for this set is a man aged 30 to 45 who received the YFV17D yellow fever vaccine.

On this clonotype itself: A read error may explain this, as a much larger clone is one base away. The chain couples TRBV29-1 to TRBJ2-1, with D possibly being TRBD2 (7 bases). The CDR3 totals 16 residues. Germline assignment: CDR1 SQVTM and CDR2 ANQGSEA. CDR3 region: CSVESSSAGAYNVQFF. The CDR3 DNA is TGCAGCGTTGAGTCTTCGTCGGCGGGGGCCTACAATGTGCAGTTCTTC.

The CDR3 loop reads CASSGSVGYNEQFF. DNA of the CDR3: TGTGCCAGCAGCGGTAGCGTGGGGTACAATGAGCAGTTCTTC. The chain joins TRBV7-9 to TRBJ2-1, with TRBD2 as a possible D gene (5 bases). The V end lost 5 bases, the J end lost 4 bases, and 12 bases lay between the germline ends. CDR1 is SEHNR, CDR2 FQNEAQ, per germline (reference sequence). This CDR3 is built from 14 residues.

This clonotype was counted only a few times. The chain carries TRBV20-1 and TRBJ2-3; 10 nucleotides agree with TRBD2. This CDR3 is built from 17 residues. Germline loops: CDR1 DFQATT, CDR2 SNEGSKA (reference sequence). J lost 5 bases, V lost 1 base, and 12 bases had no gene match. The CDR3: CSARGGRLAGVLDTQYF. The CDR3 DNA is TGCAGTGCTAGAGGGGGGAGGCTAGCGGGAGTGTTAGATACGCAGTATTTT.

The CDR3 protein is CASSVQMNTEAFF. The CDR3 nucleotides read TGTGCCAGCAGCGTACAGATGAACACTGAAGCTTTCTTT. This rearrangement joins TRBV5-4 to TRBJ1-1; D is unresolved. V dropped 4 bases and J dropped 0 bases, with 7 bases sitting between them. Germline CDR1 reads SGHNT; CDR2 reads YYREEE (reference sequence). The CDR3 consists of 13 residues.

This clonotype was counted ten times or more. The gene calls are TRBV12-3 or TRBV12-4 and TRBJ1-1; D gene uncertain. The CDR3 is 11 residues long. V was shortened by 5 bases and J by 10 bases, with 11 bases between the two germline ends. In DNA form, the CDR3 reads TGTGCCAGCAGTCTTGGGAGTTTAGCTTTCTTT. It is translated as CASSLGSLAFF.

This clonotype was observed at least ten times. The chain recombines TRBV7-2 with TRBJ2-3; TRBD2 might be the D (5 bases). Per the germline V gene, CDR1 is SGHTA and CDR2 is FQGNSA. The CDR3 consists of 13 residues. With 3 bases removed from V and 5 bases from J, the gap between germline ends came to 9 bases. The chain's CDR3 is CASSFRGGDTQYF. The DNA for the CDR3 is TGTGCCAGCAGCTTCCGGGGTGGAGATACGCAGTATTTT. The full variable domain, with the rest looked up from reference TRBV7-2 and TRBJ2-3, is GAGVSQSPSNKVTEKGKDVELRCDPISGHTALYWYRQSLGQGLEFLIYFQGNSAPDKSGLPSDRFSAERTGGSVSTLTIQRTQQEDSAVYLCASSFRGGDTQYFGPGTRLTVL.

V is TRBV5-6 and J is TRBJ2-3; weak D call: TRBD2 (6 bases). The CDR3 is 14 amino acids. Germline V gene sequence: CDR1 SGHDT, CDR2 YYEEEE. V was cut by 9 bases and J by 5 bases, with 19 bases left in between. CDR3 DNA: TGTGCCACAAACGCCTGGGGGGTATTAGATACGCAGTATTTT. Protein: CATNAWGVLDTQYF.

The chain couples TRBV6-1 to TRBJ2-3; 7 bases line up with TRBD1. V was clipped by 6 bases and J by 3 bases; unmatched bases: 6. Germline lookup yields CDR1 MNHNS and CDR2 SASEGT. The CDR3 covers 14 residues. The CDR3 loop reads CASRSTGLTDTQYF. DNA of the CDR3: TGTGCCAGCAGATCGACAGGGCTAACAGATACGCAGTATTTT.

This clonotype was detected many times. The gene calls are TRBV18 and TRBJ2-1, with D possibly being TRBD2 (6 bases). Per germline, CDR1 KGHSH and CDR2 LQKENI. The V end lost 3 bases, the J end lost 9 bases, and 9 bases lay between the germline ends. This CDR3 is 12 amino acids long. The CDR3 coding sequence is TGTGCCAGCTCACCGGGGCGGGGTGAGCAGTTCTTC. It codes for CASSPGRGEQFF.

The chain has TRBV3-1 and TRBJ2-6, with TRBD2 identical over 11 bases. V dropped 2 bases and J dropped 0; count of bases not matched to a gene: 15. Germline values: CDR1 LGHDT, CDR2 YNNKEL (reference sequence). The CDR3 runs 22 residues. In DNA form, the CDR3 reads TGTGCCAGCAGCCAATTTGGACGATGGTTAGCGGGAGGGATCTCTGGGGCCAACGTCCTGACTTTC. Its translation is CASSQFGRWLAGGISGANVLTF.

The chain couples TRBV5-6 to TRBJ2-3, with a weak D call TRBD2 (6 bases). The CDR3 runs 16 residues. Germline V gene data show CDR1 as SGHDT and CDR2 as YYEEEE. The ends were cut back, 2 bases at V and 2 bases at J, with 15 bases in the middle. CDR3 sequence (DNA): TGTGCCAGCAGCTTAGGTGGTAGCGGACCCACAGATACGCAGTATTTT. It translates to CASSLGGSGPTDTQYF.

The rearrangement joins TRBV7-2 to TRBJ2-1, with TRBD2 matching over 9 bases. Germline V gives CDR1 SGHTA, CDR2 FQGNSA. Trimming cost V 3 bases and J 3 bases; bases outside gene matches: 9. This CDR3 has 17 amino acids. The DNA for the CDR3 is TGTGCCAGCAGCTTTTTTACCTTTAGCGGGGGCTACAATGAGCAGTTCTTC. Translating it yields CASSFFTFSGGYNEQFF.

The chain combines TRBV9 with TRBJ2-7; TRBD2 aligns across 12 bases. The V segment lost 3 bases and the J segment 5 bases; nucleotides outside the gene matches: 6. There are 15 residues in the CDR3. CDR1 is SGDLS, CDR2 YYNGEE, per germline. The CDR3 loop reads CASSDSSGGDHEQYF. DNA for the CDR3: TGTGCCAGCAGCGATTCTAGCGGGGGGGATCACGAGCAGTACTTC.

This clonotype was observed a handful of times. This chain links TRBV5-1 with TRBJ1-2, with D perhaps TRBD1 (6 bases). This CDR3 comprises 14 residues. Germline CDR1 is SGHRS and CDR2 is YFSETQ. Trimming shortened V by 1 base and J by 4 bases, and 11 bases separated the two germline ends. CDR3 DNA: TGCGCCAGCAGCTTGACAGGGTCGACCTATGGCTACACCTTC. Protein product: CASSLTGSTYGYTF. Combining the CDR3 with reference TRBV5-1 and TRBJ1-2 gives the whole variable domain KAGVTQTPRYLIKTRGQQVTLSCSPISGHRSVSWYQQTPGQGLQFLFEYFSETQRNKGNFPGRFSGRQFSNSRSEMNVSTLELGDSALYLCASSLTGSTYGYTFGSGTRLTVV.

This clonotype was detected a few times. J is TRBJ2-1 and V is TRBV9; D gene ambiguous. The germline V gene encodes CDR1 SGDLS and CDR2 YYNGEE. CDR3 size: 14 residues. V was pared by 0 bases and J by 2 bases, with 6 bases between. CDR3 sequence (DNA): TGTGCCAGCAGCGTAGCTGGCCCCTACAATGAGCAGTTCTTC. It specifies CASSVAGPYNEQFF.

This rearrangement joins TRBV7-9 to TRBJ1-1; D unclear. The germline V gene has CDR1 SEHNR and CDR2 FQNEAQ (reference sequence). V lost 5 bases, J lost 3 bases, and 16 bases lay in between. This CDR3 contains 15 residues. The CDR3 nucleotides read TGTGCCAGCAGCGTTTTTATTCGAGACCACACTGAAGCTTTCTTT. It specifies CASSVFIRDHTEAFF.

There are many counts of this clonotype. J is TRBJ2-3 and V is TRBV29-1; no definite D call. The CDR3 spans 11 residues. Trimming took 4 bases from V and 0 from J, leaving 2 bases between them. Germline V gene lookup returns CDR1 SQVTM and CDR2 ANQGSEA. CDR3 in amino acids: CSVASTDTQYF. Here the CDR3 DNA reads TGCAGCGTTGCTAGCACAGATACGCAGTATTTT.

The V and J genes are TRBV27 and TRBJ1-2, with D possibly TRBD1 on 6 matching bases. The V and J ends lost 6 bases and 1 base respectively, with 15 bases between them. The CDR3 sequence is 15 residues long. Germline V gives CDR1 MNHEY, CDR2 SMNVEV (reference sequence). This CDR3 reads CASSLEKGGNYGYTF. For the CDR3, the DNA is TGTGCCAGCAGCCTTGAAAAGGGGGGTAACTATGGCTACACCTTC.

V is TRBV5-1 and J is TRBJ2-7, with 11 bases matching TRBD2. The CDR3 loop spans 18 amino acids. In germline, CDR1 is SGHRS, CDR2 YFSETQ. V lost 4 bases to trimming and J lost 2 bases; unmatched junction nucleotides: 14. Here the CDR3 reads CASSRDPTGTSGTYEQYF. The CDR3, as DNA: TGCGCCAGCAGCCGGGACCCGACCGGGACTAGCGGTACCTACGAGCAGTACTTC.

J is TRBJ2-1 and V is TRBV2; D unclear. The CDR3 totals 14 residues. V was pared by 8 bases and J by 0 bases, with 11 bases between. The germline V gene has CDR1 SNHLY and CDR2 FYNNEI. The CDR3 coding sequence is TGTGCCAGCGCCCAGCTCAGCTCCTACAATGAGCAGTTCTTC. Its protein is CASAQLSSYNEQFF.

This clonotype showed up just a few times. V gene TRBV11-2 combines with J gene TRBJ2-2; D perhaps matches TRBD2 (6 bases). There are 16 residues in the CDR3. The V end lost 1 base, the J end lost 0 bases, and 9 bases lay between the germline ends. CDR1 and CDR2 from the germline V gene are SGHAT and FQNNGV. CDR3 sequence: CASSLVAGSNTGELFF. CDR3 coding DNA: TGTGCCAGCAGCTTAGTTGCGGGATCGAACACCGGGGAGCTGTTTTTT.

About this clonotype itself: An end of the junction differs from the germline gene, which may be a read error. The chain carries TRBV12-3 or TRBV12-4 and TRBJ2-1; no reliable D call. The CDR3 covers 15 residues. The CDR3 loop is CASSLGPSSYNKQFF. The CDR3, as DNA: TGTGCCAGCAGTTTAGGACCGAGCTCCTACAATAAGCAGTTCTTC.

The gene calls are TRBV6-1 and TRBJ2-2, with unresolved D. Germline lookup yields CDR1 MNHNS and CDR2 SASEGT. Trimming shortened V by 5 bases and J by 6 bases, and 10 bases separated the two germline ends. The CDR3 runs 13 residues. The CDR3 reads CASSTPRPGELFF. CDR3 nucleotide sequence: TGTGCCAGCAGTACCCCGAGGCCCGGGGAGCTGTTTTTT.

This clonotype has more than one count but fewer than ten. This chain links TRBV16 with TRBJ2-7; D not certain. The length of the CDR3 is 14 residues. CDR1 is KGHSY, CDR2 FQNENV, per germline. With 0 bases removed from V and 0 bases from J, the gap between germline ends came to 6 bases. CDR3 amino acids: CASSQSALSYEQYF. In DNA form, the CDR3 reads TGTGCCAGCAGCCAATCAGCTCTCTCCTACGAGCAGTACTTC.